One and the same sample provided the 14 T cell receptor beta chains below, sequenced in a study of patients and donors after allogeneic stem cell transplantation (dated by TCRdb to 2019 to 2021). The method was RT-PCR. The instrument was a NextSeq 550. In-frame beta chains were kept once TCRdb had trimmed the public reads at Q25 with fastp and called clones with MiXCR. All rows with the same CDR3 protein become a single entry with the most common DNA and genes. The sample table shows approximately 220,000 distinct CDR3 sequences, and about 38% are seen once. The ten largest clonotypes hold 9.5% to 13% of the sample. Sample: blood, either unsorted or a sorted T cell fraction (not recorded which). The receptor source for this set is a human donor who was either an allogeneic HSCT recipient or a stem cell or donor lymphocyte infusion donor (not recorded which). It is not recorded whose cells these are; they may come from a transplant donor.

This clonotype was seen ten or more times. This chain connects TRBV20-1 to TRBJ2-3, with 9 bases that match TRBD2. Germline trimming cut 6 bases from V and 0 bases from J; bases unmatched to any gene: 16. The CDR3 covers 18 residues. From germline, CDR1 is DFQATT and CDR2 SNEGSKA (reference sequence). This chain's CDR3 is CSASGGGAGDLSTDTQYF. CDR3 bases: TGCAGTGCCTCTGGCGGGGGGGCCGGTGACCTTAGCACAGATACGCAGTATTTT.

As DNA, the CDR3 is TGCGCCAGCAGCCAAGGATCAGGGGGGGCTGGCACAGATACGCAGTATTTT. Translated, it gives CASSQGSGGAGTDTQYF. V is TRBV4-3 and J is TRBJ2-3; D might be TRBD1 or TRBD2, each matching 7 bases. Deletions cut 1 base from V and 1 base from J, with 15 bases between. Germline lookup yields CDR1 LGHNA and CDR2 YSLEER. This CDR3 comprises 17 residues.

The V and J genes are TRBV20-1 and TRBJ2-7, with D possibly matching TRBD1 (5 bases). The CDR3 sequence is 13 residues long. Germline CDR1 DFQATT, CDR2 SNEGSKA (reference sequence). Trimming cost V 1 base and J 2 bases, with 9 bases left between them. The CDR3 loop is CSARVAGTYEQYF. CDR3 coding DNA: TGCAGTGCTAGAGTGGCAGGGACCTACGAGCAGTACTTC.

V usage is TRBV5-1 and J usage is TRBJ1-4; D perhaps matches TRBD1 (6 bases). Trimming removed 0 bases from V and 8 bases from J, with 14 bases in between. The V gene's germline CDR1 is SGHRS and CDR2 YFSETQ. The CDR3 runs 15 residues. Here the CDR3 DNA reads TGCGCCAGCAGCTTGGCCCAGGGGAGGAGGGAAAAACTGTTTTTT. It codes for CASSLAQGRREKLFF.

The chain uses TRBV4-1 and TRBJ1-2, with D unresolved. Germline V lookup: CDR1 MGHRA, CDR2 YSYEKL. This CDR3 contains 16 residues. The V and J ends lost 0 bases and 4 bases respectively, with 15 bases between them. This CDR3 reads CASSQDSDGEIYGYTF. CDR3 DNA: TGCGCCAGCAGCCAAGATAGTGACGGAGAGATCTATGGCTACACCTTC.

In this sample, this clonotype turned up a few times. This rearrangement joins TRBV20-1 to TRBJ1-4, with D unresolved. Trimming took 1 base from V and 3 from J, leaving 9 bases between them. From germline, CDR1 is DFQATT and CDR2 SNEGSKA (reference sequence). The CDR3 contains 14 residues. CDR3 loop: CSARGTGANEKLFF. For the CDR3, the DNA is TGCAGTGCTAGAGGGACCGGGGCTAATGAAAAACTGTTTTTT.

J is TRBJ2-1 and V is TRBV5-1; D possibly matches TRBD1 or TRBD2 (5 bases each). This CDR3 spans 13 amino acids. The germline CDR1 and CDR2 sequences are SGHRS and YFSETQ. Trimming pared 3 bases from V and 10 bases from J, leaving 14 bases between. The CDR3 DNA reads as TGCGCCAGCAGCTCCGGCTGGGGGACCGAGCAGTTCTTC. Amino acids: CASSSGWGTEQFF. Based on the CDR3 plus reference TRBV5-1 and TRBJ2-1, the full variable domain is KAGVTQTPRYLIKTRGQQVTLSCSPISGHRSVSWYQQTPGQGLQFLFEYFSETQRNKGNFPGRFSGRQFSNSRSEMNVSTLELGDSALYLCASSSGWGTEQFFGPGTRLTVL.

This chain links TRBV4-3 with TRBJ2-2, with unresolved D. Germline V gives CDR1 LGHNA, CDR2 YSLEER. Trimming removed 1 base at V and 3 bases at J, with 15 bases between. The CDR3 runs 17 residues. CDR3 residues: CASSQAIVRLYTGELFF. CDR3 nucleotide sequence: TGCGCCAGCAGCCAAGCGATCGTCCGGCTATACACCGGGGAGCTGTTTTTT.

The rearrangement links TRBV12-3 or TRBV12-4 to TRBJ2-1, with 12 bases identical to TRBD2. Trimming took 5 bases from V and 1 from J; bases not matched to a gene: 9. The CDR3 has 18 amino acids. The CDR3 DNA follows: TGTGCCAGCAGTGCATCTAGCGGGGGGGCCTTTTCCTACAATGAGCAGTTCTTC. Encoded protein: CASSASSGGAFSYNEQFF.

The V call is TRBV9, the J call TRBJ2-5, with 8 positions matching TRBD1. Germline V gene data show CDR1 as SGDLS and CDR2 as YYNGEE. The CDR3 spans 15 residues. The J segment lost 2 bases and the V segment lost 3 bases, leaving 6 bases of the junction unmatched. The CDR3 protein is CASSGGQGQQETQYF. The DNA of the CDR3 is TGTGCCAGCAGCGGCGGACAGGGACAACAAGAGACCCAGTACTTC. The variable domain in full, completed from reference TRBV9 and TRBJ2-5, reads DSGVTQTPKHLITATGQRVTLRCSPRSGDLSVYWYQQSLDQGLQFLIQYYNGEERAKGNILERFSAQQFPDLHSELNLSSLELGDSALYFCASSGGQGQQETQYFGPGTRLLVL.

This rearrangement joins TRBV20-1 to TRBJ1-4, with D unresolved. The CDR3 length is 13 residues. Per germline, CDR1 DFQATT and CDR2 SNEGSKA (reference sequence). The ends were cut back, 2 bases at V and 4 bases at J, with 8 bases in the middle. As DNA, the CDR3 is TGCAGTGCTAGACAGGCGCATAATGAAAAACTGTTTTTT. Its translation: CSARQAHNEKLFF.

This clonotype has just a few counts. The chain is built from TRBV29-1 and TRBJ1-3; no reliable D call. CDR3 length equals 13 residues. CDR1 and CDR2 (germline): SQVTM, ANQGSEA. The V and J ends lost 2 bases and 5 bases respectively, with 10 bases between them. The CDR3 region is CSVESGSRNTIYF. As DNA, the CDR3 is TGCAGCGTTGAATCAGGATCGAGAAACACCATATATTTT. The variable domain in full, with the rest retrieved from reference TRBV29-1 and TRBJ1-3, is SAVISQKPSRDICQRGTSLTIQCQVDSQVTMMFWYRQQPGQSLTLIATANQGSEATYESGFVIDKFPISRPNLTFSTLTVSNMSPEDSSIYLCSVESGSRNTIYFGEGSWLTVV.

This clonotype was seen only a few times. The V call is TRBV7-8, the J call TRBJ1-4; D might be TRBD1 (5 bases). The germline V gene has CDR1 SGHVS and CDR2 FQNEAQ. This CDR3 has 15 amino acids. V lost 1 base and J lost 5, with 11 bases in between. This chain's CDR3 is CASSLVLGANEKLFF. CDR3 nucleotide sequence: TGTGCCAGCAGCTTAGTCCTTGGGGCCAATGAAAAACTGTTTTTT.

This clonotype came up a few times. The chain uses TRBV12-3 or TRBV12-4 and TRBJ2-1, with D perhaps matching TRBD1 (6 bases). With 2 bases removed from V and 12 bases from J, the gap between germline ends came to 11 bases. The CDR3 runs 12 residues. The CDR3 protein is CASSLLGAGQFF. CDR3 DNA sequence: TGTGCCAGCAGTTTATTGGGGGCCGGGCAGTTCTTC.